This entry lists 30 T cell receptor beta chains sequenced from one sample in a study of graft-versus-host responses after intestinal transplantation. The antigens of these receptors remain unknown. Only in-frame clones appear in the TCRdb table, and some are missing; sequencing was by immunoSEQ multiplex PCR. Of about 82,000 clones listed, less than 95% are singletons. The sample was unstimulated CD4+ T cells sorted from spleen or lymph node cells, taken before transplant. The receptors originated from a human donor who was the organ donor for an intestinal transplant.

This CDR3 reads CASSPRTGSYEQYF. Here the CDR3 DNA reads TGTGCCAGCAGTCCCCGGACAGGGTCCTACGAGCAGTACTTC. The chain is built from TRBV6-1 and TRBJ2-7; 8 bases align to TRBD1. The V gene's germline CDR1 is MNHNS and CDR2 SASEGT. V shed 5 bases and J 1 base; nucleotides not matched to a gene: 4. This CDR3 has 14 amino acids.

The chain links TRBV14 to TRBJ2-7, with TRBD1 matching over 7 bases. The CDR3 sequence is 18 residues long. The germline V gene has CDR1 SGHDN and CDR2 FVKESK. J lost 3 bases, V lost 4 bases, and 18 bases had no gene match. The CDR3 region has the DNA TGTGCCAGCAGCCGAGAGCAGAAGAACAGGGGTCAGAGCTACGAGCAGTACTTC. This encodes CASSREQKNRGQSYEQYF.

This chain uses TRBV18 with TRBJ2-1; D is possibly TRBD2 (6 bases). This CDR3 is 18 amino acids long. Trimming shortened V by 5 bases and J by 0 bases, and 20 bases separated the two germline ends. In germline, CDR1 is KGHSH, CDR2 LQKENI. The CDR3 nucleotides read TGTGCCAGCTCAGAGTTTTTGTCAGCGGGCGGCTCCTACAATGAGCAGTTCTTC. This gives the protein CASSEFLSAGGSYNEQFF.

This chain uses TRBV2 with TRBJ1-1, with D unresolved. CDR3 length equals 12 residues. V was pared by 0 bases and J by 7 bases, with 6 bases between. Germline CDR1 and CDR2: SNHLY and FYNNEI. The CDR3 protein is CASSEAWSEAFF. In DNA, the CDR3 is TGTGCCAGCAGTGAAGCGTGGAGTGAAGCTTTCTTT.

The V gene is TRBV10-1, the J gene TRBJ2-3; 12 bases align to TRBD2. This CDR3 contains 20 residues. The J segment lost 3 bases and the V segment lost 3 bases, leaving 16 bases of the junction unmatched. Germline loops: CDR1 WNHNN, CDR2 SYGVQD (reference sequence). CDR3 nucleotide sequence: TGCGCCAGCAGTGAAATCCGACAAAATCTAGCGGGAGGGCCAACAGATACGCAGTATTTT. Its translation is CASSEIRQNLAGGPTDTQYF.

In nucleotides, the CDR3 is TGTGCCAGCAGCGTAGCGGGACACTCCTACGAGCAGTACTTC. Translation: CASSVAGHSYEQYF. The chain uses TRBV9 and TRBJ2-7; D is possibly TRBD1 (6 bases). The length of the CDR3 is 14 residues. The germline CDR1 and CDR2 sequences are SGDLS and YYNGEE. Trimming removed 0 bases from V and 0 bases from J, with 7 bases in between.

The CDR3 region is CASGLGGNYGYTF. Here the CDR3 DNA reads TGTGCTAGTGGTTTAGGAGGGAACTATGGCTACACCTTC. The rearrangement links TRBV12-5 to TRBJ1-2; no clear D gene. Germline V gene sequence: CDR1 LGHNT, CDR2 FRNRAP. This CDR3 has 13 amino acids. V shed 3 bases and J shed 2 bases, with 7 bases lying between them.

This clone showed up just once. The chain recombines TRBV5-1 with TRBJ2-1; D not certain. The CDR3 has 12 residues. Germline V lookup: CDR1 SGHRS, CDR2 YFSETQ. V lost 1 base and J lost 6, with 5 bases in between. CDR3 protein: CASSLTVNEQFF. The CDR3 DNA sequence: TGCGCCAGCAGCTTGACGGTCAATGAGCAGTTCTTC.

In this sample, this clone turned up a few times. The J gene is TRBJ2-7, the V gene TRBV5-6; D is perhaps TRBD1 (6 bases). Trimming took off 1 base at V and 1 base at J, with 12 bases between the two ends. Germline V CDR1 and CDR2: SGHDT, YYEEEE. The CDR3 runs to 15 residues. The CDR3 region is CASSLQGPLSYEQYF. The CDR3 DNA follows: TGTGCCAGCAGCTTGCAGGGGCCACTATCCTACGAGCAGTACTTC.

The gene calls are TRBV5-1 and TRBJ2-5; 9 nucleotides align to TRBD2. Germline V lookup: CDR1 SGHRS, CDR2 YFSETQ. V lost 1 base, J lost 5 bases, and 6 bases stayed unmatched. The CDR3 has 15 residues. The CDR3 nucleotides read TGCGCCAGCAGCTTGACTAGCGGGTTGGTGGAGACCCAGTACTTC. This encodes CASSLTSGLVETQYF.

V and J are TRBV6-5 and TRBJ1-5; tentative D call: TRBD1 (5 bases). The germline V gene has CDR1 MNHEY and CDR2 SVGAGI. Between the trimmed V and J ends, which lost 5 bases and 11 bases, there was a span of 16 bases. CDR3 size: 13 residues. CDR3 DNA: TGTGCCAGCAGTGACCCAGGGTTATCAGCCCAGCATTTT. This gives the protein CASSDPGLSAQHF.

This chain joins TRBV11-2 and TRBJ2-5; 10 bases align to TRBD2. The CDR3 has 14 residues. Germline CDR1 is SGHAT and CDR2 is FQNNGV. After removal of 5 bases from V and 5 bases from J, the junction contained 5 bases not matched to a gene. The CDR3 DNA follows: TGTGCCAGCAGCCCGGGACTAGCGATGGAGACCCAGTACTTC. This sequence encodes CASSPGLAMETQYF.

The chain employs TRBV18 and TRBJ1-1; 8 positions match TRBD1. This CDR3 has 13 residues. Germline V CDR1 and CDR2: KGHSH, LQKENI. Trimming cost V 6 bases and J 4 bases; bases outside gene matches: 4. CDR3 sequence (DNA): TGTGCCAGCTCGAGCGGACAGGGCACTGAAGCTTTCTTT. Protein: CASSSGQGTEAFF.

The chain uses TRBV30 and TRBJ1-1; 9 bases map to TRBD1. Trimming at V came to 2 bases and at J to 10 bases, leaving 11 bases not matched to a gene. This CDR3 is 14 amino acids long. From germline, CDR1 is GTSNPN and CDR2 SVGIG (reference sequence). The CDR3 DNA follows: TGTGCCTGGAGTCCTGGGGGACAGGGAGATGGAGCTTTCTTT. Its translation is CAWSPGGQGDGAFF.

The chain has TRBV10-3 and TRBJ1-1, with D perhaps TRBD1 (6 bases). The V gene lost 5 bases and the J gene lost 2 bases, with 9 bases spanning the gap. Germline CDR1 and CDR2: ENHRY and SYGVKD. The CDR3 has 13 residues. For the CDR3, the DNA is TGTGCCATCAGTCAGACAGGAAACACTGAAGCTTTCTTT. This codes for CAISQTGNTEAFF.

This clone was observed a single time. This chain connects TRBV18 to TRBJ2-7; 7 nucleotides align to TRBD1. From germline, CDR1 is KGHSH and CDR2 LQKENI. The length of the CDR3 is 13 residues. V trimming: 6 bases; J trimming: 3 bases; junction bases outside the gene matches: 5. DNA of the CDR3: TGTGCCAGCTCCCAAAACAGGGGCTACGAGCAGTACTTC. Residues: CASSQNRGYEQYF.

This chain joins TRBV19 and TRBJ2-1; D is undetermined. In germline, CDR1 is LNHDA, CDR2 SQIVND (reference sequence). The V end lost 7 bases, the J end lost 5 bases, and 6 bases lay between the germline ends. The CDR3 loop spans 11 amino acids. CDR3 in amino acids: CASTGHNEQFF. The CDR3 bases are TGTGCCAGTACCGGTCACAATGAGCAGTTCTTC.

This chain links TRBV7-6 with TRBJ2-3; 11 bases match TRBD2. In germline, CDR1 is SGHVS, CDR2 FNYEAQ. With 2 bases clipped from V and 4 bases from J, the junction kept 8 bases outside the gene matches. The length of the CDR3 is 17 residues. CDR3 region: CASSLLASGGWADTQYF. The CDR3, as DNA: TGTGCCAGCAGCTTACTCGCTAGCGGGGGGTGGGCAGATACGCAGTATTTT.

This clone occurred once. The J gene is TRBJ2-7, the V gene TRBV5-5, with 11 bases fitting TRBD1. In germline, CDR1 is SGHKS, CDR2 YYEKEE (reference sequence). Trimming took 2 bases from V and 7 from J; bases not matched to a gene: 5. The CDR3 totals 14 residues. The CDR3 is CASSLGQGAREQYF. The CDR3 coding sequence is TGTGCCAGCAGCTTAGGACAGGGGGCTCGGGAGCAGTACTTC.

The rearrangement joins TRBV28 to TRBJ1-5; TRBD1 might be the D (6 bases). V gave up 5 bases and J gave up 5 bases, with 13 bases separating them. The germline gives CDR1 MDHEN, CDR2 SYDVKM. The CDR3 is 14 amino acids. The CDR3 sequence is CASSRNRADQPQHF. CDR3 sequence (DNA): TGTGCCAGCAGTCGAAACAGGGCCGATCAGCCCCAGCATTTT.

J is TRBJ2-1 and V is TRBV5-4; 11 bases agree with TRBD1. Germline values: CDR1 SGHNT, CDR2 YYREEE (reference sequence). CDR3 length: 15 amino acids. J lost 7 bases, V lost 3 bases, and 6 bases had no gene match. CDR3 sequence: CASSSGTGGFNEQFF. The CDR3 coding sequence is TGTGCCAGCAGCTCGGGGACAGGGGGTTTTAATGAGCAGTTCTTC.

The gene calls are TRBV19 and TRBJ1-4; maybe TRBD1 (5 bases). This CDR3 contains 15 residues. Germline values: CDR1 LNHDA, CDR2 SQIVND (reference sequence). Deletions cut 0 bases from V and 8 bases from J, with 13 bases between. The CDR3 is CASSIDRDRREKLFF. The CDR3 DNA follows: TGTGCCAGTAGTATAGACCGAGACAGAAGGGAAAAACTGTTTTTT.

The chain uses TRBV6-1 and TRBJ2-1; 9 nucleotides match TRBD2. Germline V lookup: CDR1 MNHNS, CDR2 SASEGT. CDR3 length equals 15 residues. V was pared by 4 bases and J by 9 bases, with 10 bases of the junction left unmatched. CDR3 nucleotides: TGTGCCAGCAGTGTTCTGCGGGGGGGCCATGGTGAGCAGTTCTTC. Its protein product is CASSVLRGGHGEQFF.

V is TRBV9 and J is TRBJ2-1; a possible D gene is TRBD1 (6 bases). The CDR3 loop spans 17 amino acids. The V gene's germline CDR1 is SGDLS and CDR2 YYNGEE. The germline V and J ends were trimmed by 0 bases and 4 bases, with 17 bases remaining between them. Here the CDR3 DNA reads TGTGCCAGCAGCGTAGGATCTTCTGGGGGCGATTACAATGAGCAGTTCTTC. Protein: CASSVGSSGGDYNEQFF.

The chain joins TRBV9 to TRBJ1-1, with D hard to call. The CDR3 loop spans 16 amino acids. The germline V gene has CDR1 SGDLS and CDR2 YYNGEE. Trimming stripped 1 base from V and 2 bases from J, with 15 bases between. CDR3 sequence (DNA): TGTGCCAGCAGCGTATTACCAATTAGAAGTAACACTGAAGCTTTCTTT. It specifies CASSVLPIRSNTEAFF.

The chain recombines TRBV25-1 with TRBJ2-1; a weak D match, TRBD2 (5 bases). Germline assignment: CDR1 MGHDK and CDR2 SYGVNS. The V and J ends lost 4 bases and 0 bases respectively, with 10 bases between them. This CDR3 region has 15 residues. The CDR3: CASSVPGSSYNEQFF. The CDR3 coding sequence is TGTGCCAGCAGTGTTCCGGGAAGCTCCTACAATGAGCAGTTCTTC.

V and J are TRBV10-3 and TRBJ2-5; 12 bases map to TRBD2. In germline, CDR1 is ENHRY, CDR2 SYGVKD. The CDR3 spans 16 residues. J lost 2 bases, V lost 3 bases, and 4 bases had no gene match. The CDR3 coding sequence is TGTGCCATCAGTGAAGGGCTAGCGGGAGGGCAAGAGACCCAGTACTTC. Translation gives CAISEGLAGGQETQYF.

The rearrangement links TRBV10-3 to TRBJ2-1; tentative D call: TRBD1 (6 bases). The germline V gene has CDR1 ENHRY and CDR2 SYGVKD. This CDR3 spans 15 amino acids. The V end lost 0 bases, the J end lost 0 bases, and 6 bases lay between the germline ends. The CDR3 loop reads CAISESGHSYNEQFF. CDR3 in DNA: TGTGCCATCAGTGAGTCGGGACACTCCTACAATGAGCAGTTCTTC.

The V gene is TRBV5-1, the J gene TRBJ2-2, with 8 bases lining up with TRBD1. In germline, CDR1 is SGHRS, CDR2 YFSETQ. The CDR3 consists of 18 residues. With 2 bases clipped from V and 1 base from J, the junction kept 10 bases outside the gene matches. This CDR3 is CASSFGQGGEGNTGELFF. CDR3 DNA sequence: TGCGCCAGCAGCTTCGGACAGGGAGGAGAGGGGAACACCGGGGAGCTGTTTTTT.

This chain joins TRBV2 and TRBJ1-2; 7 bases agree with TRBD1. The CDR3 spans 12 residues. J was trimmed by 6 bases and V by 8 bases; bases with no gene match: 6. Germline V gene data show CDR1 as SNHLY and CDR2 as FYNNEI. CDR3 sequence reads: CASRGQVNGYTF. The CDR3 nucleotides read TGTGCCAGCCGCGGACAGGTGAATGGCTACACCTTC.